The 18 T cell receptor beta chains given below trace back to one sample, sequenced in a study of radiation and T cells in renal cell carcinoma. Repertoires were generated with immunoSEQ multiplex PCR, while TCRdb's copy carries only in-frame clones and drops some. Seen here are some 140,000 clones, about 88% observed once, and the top ten hold 9.5% to 15%. Stated time point: baseline pretreatment blood. As to treatment: 15 Gy SBRT to primary tumor, nephrectomy 4 weeks later. Sample: blood, taken from a patient whose treatment included radiotherapy and nephrectomy. Receptors originate from a woman in her fifties or sixties with renal cell carcinoma.

This rearrangement joins TRBV5-1 to TRBJ1-4; D perhaps matches TRBD1 (5 bases). Trimming cost V 0 bases and J 4 bases, with 7 bases left between them. CDR1 SGHRS and CDR2 YFSETQ come from the germline V gene. The CDR3 covers 14 residues. In DNA, the CDR3 is TGCGCCAGCAGCTTGGGACAGTTTAATGAAAAACTGTTTTTT. Amino acid sequence: CASSLGQFNEKLFF. Variable domain in full (rest from reference TRBV5-1 and TRBJ1-4): KAGVTQTPRYLIKTRGQQVTLSCSPISGHRSVSWYQQTPGQGLQFLFEYFSETQRNKGNFPGRFSGRQFSNSRSEMNVSTLELGDSALYLCASSLGQFNEKLFFGSGTQLSVL.

The gene calls are TRBV29-1 and TRBJ2-3, with a weak D call TRBD2 (6 bases). Per the germline V gene, CDR1 is SQVTM and CDR2 is ANQGSEA. Trimming shortened V by 6 bases and J by 2 bases, and 9 bases separated the two germline ends. This CDR3 is built from 12 residues. CDR3 residues: CSVRRDTDTQYF. The CDR3 region has the DNA TGCAGCGTGCGGAGGGACACAGATACGCAGTATTTT.

In DNA form, the CDR3 reads TGTGCCAGCAGCCCCGCAGGGGGCCCCTACGAGCAGTACTTC. Protein product: CASSPAGGPYEQYF. V gene TRBV11-1 combines with J gene TRBJ2-7; TRBD1 matches at 8 bases. After removal of 5 bases from V and 2 bases from J, the junction contained 5 bases not matched to a gene. The CDR3 length is 14 residues. Per the germline V gene, CDR1 is SGHAT and CDR2 is FQDESV (reference sequence).

V usage is TRBV5-4 and J usage is TRBJ2-5; no clear D. Germline assignment: CDR1 SGHNT and CDR2 YYREEE (reference sequence). This CDR3 region has 15 residues. Trimming removed 0 bases from V and 6 bases from J, with 15 bases in between. CDR3 in DNA: TGTGCCAGCAGCTTGGAGGGCACCCGGATGAAGACCCAGTACTTC. It is translated as CASSLEGTRMKTQYF.

The gene calls are TRBV7-9 and TRBJ2-3; D unresolved. Deletions cut 6 bases from V and 4 bases from J, with 20 bases between. This CDR3 has 16 residues. The germline gives CDR1 SEHNR, CDR2 FQNEAQ (reference sequence). CDR3 in DNA: TGTGCCAGCAGTTGGGCCCCCCAATCGGGCGCAGATACGCAGTATTTT. Translating gives CASSWAPQSGADTQYF.

The genes are TRBV6-1 and TRBJ2-3; TRBD2 agrees at 8 bases. The CDR3 runs 15 residues. After removal of 3 bases from V and 12 bases from J, the junction contained 14 bases not matched to a gene. Germline values: CDR1 MNHNS, CDR2 SASEGT. The CDR3 sequence: CASSDSGGTNPKQYF. CDR3 nucleotides: TGTGCCAGCAGTGACAGCGGGGGAACCAACCCAAAACAGTATTTT.

V is TRBV19 and J is TRBJ1-1; possibly TRBD1 for D (6 bases). Trimming took off 10 bases at V and 4 bases at J, with 19 bases between the two ends. The CDR3 consists of 14 residues. Germline CDR1 LNHDA, CDR2 SQIVND (reference sequence). This CDR3 is CATQFRGGGTEAFF. CDR3 DNA: TGTGCCACCCAATTCAGGGGAGGGGGCACTGAAGCTTTCTTT.

Regarding this clone: Compared with germline, one end of the junction differs, possibly owing to a read error. J is TRBJ2-5 and V is TRBV7-7, with a possible D match to TRBD2 (5 bases). The CDR3 is 13 amino acids. Per the germline V gene, CDR1 is SSHAT and CDR2 is FNYEAQ (reference sequence). CDR3 loop: CASSFGLGETQYF. The CDR3 nucleotides read TGTGCTAGCAGCTTCGGACTGGGGGAGACCCAGTACTTC.

The chain combines TRBV5-1 with TRBJ1-1; D remains ambiguous. In germline, CDR1 is SGHRS, CDR2 YFSETQ. The CDR3 is 15 amino acids. Trimming took 0 bases from V and 1 from J, leaving 10 bases between them. The CDR3 sequence: CASSLATFENTEAFF. CDR3 sequence (DNA): TGCGCCAGCAGCTTGGCCACGTTCGAGAACACTGAAGCTTTCTTT.

The chain uses TRBV29-1 and TRBJ1-2, with 10 bases identical to TRBD1. V gave up 4 bases and J gave up 6 bases; unmatched junction bases: 5. Germline CDR1 and CDR2: SQVTM and ANQGSEA. The CDR3 is made up of 13 amino acids. CDR3 residues: CSVGGTGEHGYTF. As DNA, the CDR3 is TGCAGCGTTGGCGGGACAGGGGAACATGGCTACACCTTC.

The chain is built from TRBV11-1 and TRBJ2-1; 7 bases map to TRBD1. V lost 1 base to trimming and J lost 7 bases; unmatched junction nucleotides: 7. This CDR3 spans 15 amino acids. Germline CDR1 SGHAT, CDR2 FQDESV (reference sequence). CDR3 nucleotides: TGTGCCAGCAGCTTAGGTAGGGGGCGAGGGAATGAGCAGTTCTTC. Its protein product is CASSLGRGRGNEQFF.

This chain links TRBV5-6 with TRBJ2-3; 9 bases match TRBD2. V gave up 2 bases and J gave up 5 bases; unmatched junction bases: 9. CDR3 length: 16 amino acids. Germline V gene data show CDR1 as SGHDT and CDR2 as YYEEEE. As DNA, the CDR3 is TGTGCCAGCAGCTTAATAGCGGGGGCGGTGGGAGATACGCAGTATTTT. Protein sequence: CASSLIAGAVGDTQYF.

V gene TRBV5-6 combines with J gene TRBJ1-5; the D is unclear. Between the trimmed V and J ends, which lost 4 bases and 4 bases, there was a span of 6 bases. Germline CDR1 and CDR2: SGHDT and YYEEEE. The CDR3 is 12 residues long. The chain's CDR3 is CASSKINQPQHF. The CDR3 coding sequence is TGTGCCAGCAGCAAAATTAATCAGCCCCAGCATTTT.

This chain uses TRBV6-1 with TRBJ1-5; D possibly corresponds to TRBD1 (5 bases). The CDR3 consists of 16 residues. Per the germline V gene, CDR1 is MNHNS and CDR2 is SASEGT. V was trimmed by 2 bases and J by 7 bases, leaving 18 bases between them. The CDR3 here is CASSENLGLGQQPQHF. Written as DNA, the CDR3 is TGTGCCAGCAGTGAAAACCTGGGGCTAGGGCAACAGCCCCAGCATTTT.

V gene TRBV10-1 combines with J gene TRBJ1-1, with a weak D call TRBD1 (6 bases). The germline V gene has CDR1 WNHNN and CDR2 SYGVQD (reference sequence). This CDR3 spans 14 amino acids. V gave up 3 bases and J gave up 7 bases, with 15 bases separating them. The chain's CDR3 is CASSDGGTIYEAFF. The CDR3 bases are TGCGCCAGCAGTGATGGCGGGACAATATATGAAGCTTTCTTT.

CDR3 in amino acids: CASSLAPAGGYEQYF. CDR3 nucleotide sequence: TGTGCCAGCAGCTTGGCCCCCGCGGGGGGCTACGAGCAGTACTTC. The V call is TRBV7-8, the J call TRBJ2-7, with TRBD2 identical over 8 bases. The trim removed 3 bases at V and 3 bases at J, leaving 7 bases unmatched. The CDR3 covers 15 residues. Germline CDR1 and CDR2: SGHVS and FQNEAQ. The entire variable domain, with the rest obtained from reference TRBV7-8 and TRBJ2-7, is as follows: GAGVSQSPRYKVAKRGQDVALRCDPISGHVSLFWYQQALGQGPEFLTYFQNEAQLDKSGLPSDRFFAERPEGSVSTLKIQRTQQEDSAVYLCASSLAPAGGYEQYFGPGTRLTVT.

The chain links TRBV9 to TRBJ2-7; D gene ambiguous. The CDR3 contains 14 residues. Germline V CDR1 and CDR2: SGDLS, YYNGEE. Deletions cut 0 bases from V and 1 base from J, with 8 bases between. CDR3 amino acids: CASSVESLSYEQYF. As DNA, the CDR3 is TGTGCCAGCAGCGTAGAATCTCTTTCCTACGAGCAGTACTTC.

This clone was observed once. The rearrangement joins TRBV7-2 to TRBJ1-2; TRBD1 is a possible D gene (5 bases). Germline CDR1 SGHTA, CDR2 FQGNSA. Trimming took 5 bases from V and 1 from J, leaving 14 bases between them. CDR3 size: 15 residues. CDR3 region: CASSPDSNYNYGYTF. The CDR3 DNA follows: TGTGCCAGCAGCCCCGACAGCAACTATAACTATGGCTACACCTTC. Filled out from reference TRBV7-2 and TRBJ1-2, the complete variable domain reads GAGVSQSPSNKVTEKGKDVELRCDPISGHTALYWYRQSLGQGLEFLIYFQGNSAPDKSGLPSDRFSAERTGGSVSTLTIQRTQQEDSAVYLCASSPDSNYNYGYTFGSGTRLTVV.